The 6 T cell receptor beta chains listed next were all sequenced from one sample in a study of T cells after yellow fever vaccination. In TCRdb, the 5' RACE reads were re-called with MiXCR into one record per CDR3 protein. The data contain approximately 150,000 distinct CDR3 sequences, about 6% of them seen just once; the ten biggest clones take up roughly 3%. The sample in question was CD4+ T cells sorted from PBMCs, obtained on the day of the first yellow fever vaccination. The receptors here all came from a man younger than 35 who received the YFV17D yellow fever vaccine.

This clonotype was counted a few times. V and J are TRBV12-3 or TRBV12-4 and TRBJ2-1; 7 bases match TRBD2. With V trimmed by 8 bases and J by 2 bases, 6 bases remained unmatched. CDR3 length: 14 amino acids. In DNA form, the CDR3 reads TGTGCCAGCGGGGGGGTTTTGCCCTACAATGAGCAGTTCTTC. Translating gives CASGGVLPYNEQFF.

This clonotype was counted ten times or more. The chain links TRBV4-1 to TRBJ2-3, with D maybe TRBD1 (6 bases). This CDR3 is 16 amino acids long. Deletions cut 1 base from V and 0 bases from J, with 11 bases between. Looked up from germline, CDR1 is MGHRA and CDR2 is YSYEKL. The CDR3 is CASSQAGVGSTDTQYF. Here the CDR3 DNA reads TGCGCCAGCAGCCAAGCAGGGGTGGGTAGCACAGATACGCAGTATTTT.

The gene calls are TRBV7-2 and TRBJ1-1; D not certain. Germline lookup yields CDR1 SGHTA and CDR2 FQGNSA. The CDR3 is made up of 11 amino acids. The V end lost 0 bases, the J end lost 10 bases, and 6 bases lay between the germline ends. CDR3 in DNA: TGTGCCAGCAGCTTAGCTCGGGGAGCTTTCTTT. It specifies CASSLARGAFF.

This clonotype was seen at least ten times. The chain joins TRBV5-4 to TRBJ2-3; D is unclear. The germline CDR1 and CDR2 sequences are SGHNT and YYREEE (reference sequence). Deletions cut 4 bases from V and 1 base from J, with 10 bases between. The CDR3 is 14 amino acids. The CDR3 sequence: CASSPEAGTDTQYF. CDR3 nucleotides: TGTGCCAGCAGCCCCGAGGCGGGCACAGATACGCAGTATTTT.

This clonotype showed up many times. The CDR3: CASSPGRTGGGTEQYF. The DNA of the CDR3 is TGCGCCAGCAGCCCTGGACGGACAGGGGGTGGTACCGAGCAGTACTTC. The chain uses TRBV5-1 and TRBJ2-7, with TRBD1 matching over 10 bases. Germline CDR1 and CDR2: SGHRS and YFSETQ. The CDR3 sequence is 16 residues long. Unmatched junction bases numbered 13, after V lost 4 bases and J lost 6 bases.

This clonotype was detected only a few times. The genes are TRBV5-6 and TRBJ2-7; 8 nucleotides match TRBD1. This CDR3 contains 11 residues. Germline loops: CDR1 SGHDT, CDR2 YYEEEE. The CDR3 sequence: CMRTGSHEQYV. The CDR3 nucleotides are TGTATGAGGACAGGGTCTCACGAGCAGTACGTC.